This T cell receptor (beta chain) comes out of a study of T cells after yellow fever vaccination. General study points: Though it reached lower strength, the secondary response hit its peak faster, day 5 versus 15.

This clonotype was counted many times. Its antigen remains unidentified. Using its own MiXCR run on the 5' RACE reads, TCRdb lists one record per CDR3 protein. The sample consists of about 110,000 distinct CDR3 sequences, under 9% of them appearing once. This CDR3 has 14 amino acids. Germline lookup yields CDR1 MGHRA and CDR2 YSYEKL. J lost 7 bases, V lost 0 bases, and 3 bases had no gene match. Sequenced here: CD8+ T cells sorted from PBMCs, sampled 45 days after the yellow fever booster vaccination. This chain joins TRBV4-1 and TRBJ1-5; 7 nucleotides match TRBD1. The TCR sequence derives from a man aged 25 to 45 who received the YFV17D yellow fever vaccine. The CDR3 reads CASSQDAGGQPQHF. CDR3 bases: TGCGCCAGCAGCCAAGATGCAGGGGGACAGCCCCAGCATTTT.